The present T cell receptor beta chain was sequenced within a study of blood T cell repertoires in COVID-19. Clones were read by immunoSEQ multiplex PCR, and TCRdb kept only the in-frame ones, dropping some. The sample consists of under 95,000 clones, about 89% of them appearing once. CDR3 length: 13 residues. The V gene lost 8 bases and the J gene lost 2 bases, with 11 bases spanning the gap. The V gene's germline CDR1 is SNHLY and CDR2 FYNNEI. The Seattle site enrolled patients during active infection and followed them longitudinally. The sample comprised peripheral blood. This receptor was taken from a man in his forties or fifties with COVID-19, enrolled during active disease. The chain recombines TRBV2 with TRBJ2-3, with a possible D match to TRBD2 (6 bases). CDR3 in amino acids: CASAGLTTDTQYF. The CDR3 bases are TGTGCCAGCGCGGGACTTACCACAGATACGCAGTATTTT.